This entry describes one TCR beta chain. The data derive from a study of blood T cell repertoires in COVID-19. Looking at the study overall: Both acute and convalescent COVID-19 samples were obtained from the United States, Italy and Spain.

As originally analysed: Estimation of nucleated cell counts relied on the amplification of reference gene primers. Measured with immunoSEQ multiplex PCR; TCRdb has only the in-frame clones, and not every one. D and trimming come from the DNA, and the V and J calls and clone size come from that table. The profile shows 150,000 to 200,000 clones, 65% to 90% of them singletons. This CDR3 region has 16 residues. The V gene's germline CDR1 is KGHDR and CDR2 SFDVKD. J lost 4 bases, V lost 6 bases, and 8 bases had no gene match. The sequenced sample consisted of peripheral blood. This clonotype was sampled from a man aged 50-59 years with active or convalescent COVID-19. The J gene is TRBJ2-5, the V gene TRBV24-1; 12 nucleotides match TRBD1. CDR3 bases: TGTGCCACCAGTCCAGATGGGACAGGGGGCCGAGAGACCCAGTACTTC. Encoded protein: CATSPDGTGGRETQYF.